This T cell receptor beta chain was documented in a study of blood T cells in healthy people across ages. Broader study findings: The unknown donor CMV status may have confounded expanded clonotype changes.

Every sample had a minimum of 6 million PBMCs isolated. The amount of total RNA extracted per sample was at least 6 micrograms. A sample-barcoded 5' primer and a J-beta primer mix were used in a second PCR of roughly 6 to 11 cycles. TCRdb processed the 5' RACE reads anew with MiXCR; each CDR3 protein has one entry. This sample yields about 1.5 million distinct CDR3 sequences, of which around 40% are seen a single time; about 4% belongs to the top ten. CDR1 and CDR2 (germline): SGHRS, YFSETQ. The CDR3 spans 13 residues. On this clonotype: Its antigen is not known. An end of the junction differs from the germline gene, which may be a read error.

The V gene is TRBV5-1, the J gene TRBJ2-2, with D possibly TRBD2 on 6 matching bases. Material: blood. The receptor's source is a woman aged 18 to 35 in good health. The CDR3 DNA reads as TGTGCCAGCAGCTTGACTAGCACCGGGGAGCTGTTTTTT. As protein: CASSLTSTGELFF.